These T cell receptor beta chains were read from a single sample in a study of OX40 agonist ivuxolimab in advanced cancers. Repertoires were generated with immunoSEQ multiplex PCR, while TCRdb's copy carries only in-frame clones and drops some. The sample records roughly 60,000 clones, 86% being singletons. Sequencing was performed on CD4+ or CD8+ T cells sorted from blood, taken in a trial of the OX40 agonist ivuxolimab. The receptors originated from an adult with an advanced solid tumor such as melanoma, head and neck, liver or kidney cancer. Both conserved end residues are part of each CDR3. D genes are given only for firm matches. A row's size may be missing; if present it is once, few, many or a size class.

v_call: TRBV7-2
clone_size: -
d_call: -
j_call: TRBJ2-7
cdr3_nt: TGTGCCAGCAGCCCCGGACTGGGACTCTACGAGCAGTACTTC
cdr3_aa: CASSPGLGLYEQYF

v_call: TRBV7-2
clone_size: -
d_call: TRBD1
j_call: TRBJ1-4
cdr3_nt: TGTGCCAGCAGCCGCCCGGGACAGAGGTTGGAGGGTGAAAAACTGTTTTTT
cdr3_aa: CASSRPGQRLEGEKLFF

v_call: TRBV29-1
clone_size: once
d_call: TRBD1
j_call: TRBJ2-3
cdr3_nt: TGCAGCGTTGAAATAGGGGACAGAGACACAGATACGCAGTATTTT
cdr3_aa: CSVEIGDRDTDTQYF

v_call: TRBV9
clone_size: -
d_call: -
j_call: TRBJ2-1
cdr3_nt: TGTGCCAGCAGCGTACGCCCTAGCGACGCCTACAATGAGCAGTTCTTC
cdr3_aa: CASSVRPSDAYNEQFF

v_call: TRBV7-2
clone_size: -
d_call: -
j_call: TRBJ2-5
cdr3_nt: TGTGCCAGCAGCCCCATTGGGGGGTGGGAGACCCAGTACTTC
cdr3_aa: CASSPIGGWETQYF

v_call: TRBV28
clone_size: -
d_call: -
j_call: TRBJ1-3
cdr3_nt: TGTGCCAGCAGCCTCTCGGCCCCTGGAAACACCATATATTTT
cdr3_aa: CASSLSAPGNTIYF

v_call: TRBV11-1
clone_size: -
d_call: TRBD2
j_call: TRBJ2-1
cdr3_nt: TGTGCCAGCAAGCCAGGCGGGGGATACAATGAGCAGTTCTTC
cdr3_aa: CASKPGGGYNEQFF

v_call: TRBV12-5
clone_size: -
d_call: TRBD1
j_call: TRBJ1-5
cdr3_nt: TGTGCTAGTGGTTTAGAAGGGACAGTTTATCAGCCCCAGCATTTT
cdr3_aa: CASGLEGTVYQPQHF

v_call: TRBV7-9
clone_size: once
d_call: TRBD1
j_call: TRBJ1-2
cdr3_nt: TGTGCCAGCAGCTCGGACAGGCTTTCCTATGGCTACACCTTC
cdr3_aa: CASSSDRLSYGYTF

v_call: TRBV6-1
clone_size: -
d_call: TRBD1
j_call: TRBJ1-5
cdr3_nt: TGTGCCAGCAGGGACAGGGGAGACAATCAGCCCCAGCATTTT
cdr3_aa: CASRDRGDNQPQHF

v_call: TRBV6-6
clone_size: -
d_call: -
j_call: TRBJ2-3
cdr3_nt: TGTGCCAGCAGTTACCGCACAGATACGCAGTATTTT
cdr3_aa: CASSYRTDTQYF

v_call: TRBV10-3
clone_size: once
d_call: -
j_call: TRBJ1-1
cdr3_nt: TGTGCCATCAGGGACGGTTACACTGAAGCTTTCTTT
cdr3_aa: CAIRDGYTEAFF

v_call: TRBV5-1
clone_size: -
d_call: -
j_call: TRBJ1-3
cdr3_nt: TGCGCCAGCAGCTTCGGACATGACCCTGGAAACACCATATATTTT
cdr3_aa: CASSFGHDPGNTIYF

v_call: TRBV7-6
clone_size: -
d_call: -
j_call: TRBJ2-2
cdr3_nt: TGTGCCAGCAGCTCGGCGGGAATGAACACCGGGGAGCTGTTTTTT
cdr3_aa: CASSSAGMNTGELFF

v_call: TRBV25-1
clone_size: -
d_call: -
j_call: TRBJ2-3
cdr3_nt: TGTGCCAGCAGTGAAGGTGGCACAGATACGCAGTATTTT
cdr3_aa: CASSEGGTDTQYF

v_call: TRBV7-2
clone_size: -
d_call: -
j_call: TRBJ2-3
cdr3_nt: TGTGCCAGCAGATTGCCTAGTGGTCCGCAGTATTTT
cdr3_aa: CASRLPSGPQYF

v_call: TRBV7-2
clone_size: once
d_call: -
j_call: TRBJ1-2
cdr3_nt: TGTGCCAGCAGCTTAGGCGTAGGGGCCCTGTATGGCTACACCTTC
cdr3_aa: CASSLGVGALYGYTF

v_call: TRBV7-3
clone_size: once
d_call: -
j_call: TRBJ2-7
cdr3_nt: TGTGCCAGCAGCTCCACCCAGGGACCGCTCGAGCAGTACTTC
cdr3_aa: CASSSTQGPLEQYF

v_call: TRBV5-1
clone_size: -
d_call: -
j_call: TRBJ2-5
cdr3_nt: TGCGCCAGCAGCTTTGGTCGAAATCAAGAGACCCAGTACTTC
cdr3_aa: CASSFGRNQETQYF

v_call: TRBV7-9
clone_size: -
d_call: -
j_call: TRBJ2-1
cdr3_nt: TGTGCCAGCAGCCCCCCCCCACAGTTCTTC
cdr3_aa: CASSPPPQFF

v_call: TRBV19
clone_size: -
d_call: TRBD1
j_call: TRBJ1-1
cdr3_nt: TGTGCCAGTAGTATAGGCTGGGCAGGGGGAATGAACACTGAAGCTTTCTTT
cdr3_aa: CASSIGWAGGMNTEAFF

v_call: TRBV7-9
clone_size: -
d_call: -
j_call: TRBJ1-5
cdr3_nt: TGTGCCAGCAGCCGGGACGGCGGCAATCAGCCCCAGCATTTT
cdr3_aa: CASSRDGGNQPQHF

v_call: TRBV11-3
clone_size: -
d_call: -
j_call: TRBJ1-1
cdr3_nt: TGTGCCAGCAGCTCGGACAGTGAAGCTTTCTTT
cdr3_aa: CASSSDSEAFF

v_call: TRBV18
clone_size: -
d_call: TRBD1
j_call: TRBJ1-1
cdr3_nt: TGTGCCAGCTCACTCCCAGGGGGGGGCGGGCCGAACACTGAAGCTTTCTTT
cdr3_aa: CASSLPGGGGPNTEAFF

v_call: TRBV20-1
clone_size: few
d_call: -
j_call: TRBJ1-1
cdr3_nt: TGCACTACACGCGGGGCTTTCTTT
cdr3_aa: CTTRGAFF

v_call: TRBV18
clone_size: -
d_call: -
j_call: TRBJ1-1
cdr3_nt: TGTGCCAGCTCACCAACTTACCAGCCGGGACCGAACACTGAAGCTTTCTTT
cdr3_aa: CASSPTYQPGPNTEAFF

v_call: TRBV7-9
clone_size: -
d_call: -
j_call: TRBJ2-5
cdr3_nt: TGTGCCAGCAGCTTCGGGCAACCGGCGACCCAGTACTTC
cdr3_aa: CASSFGQPATQYF

v_call: TRBV2
clone_size: -
d_call: -
j_call: TRBJ1-1
cdr3_nt: TGTGCCAGTGCCCAGGAGGGGGTCGTGCGGGCTTTCTTT
cdr3_aa: CASAQEGVVRAFF

v_call: TRBV6-5
clone_size: -
d_call: -
j_call: TRBJ2-1
cdr3_nt: TGTGCCAGCAGAGGCCCCGGGGGTTCCTACAATGAGCAGTTCTTC
cdr3_aa: CASRGPGGSYNEQFF

v_call: TRBV7-2
clone_size: -
d_call: -
j_call: TRBJ1-1
cdr3_nt: TGTGCCAGCAGCATTTCCCCTTACCGGGGGGGCGGCACTGAAGCTTTCTTT
cdr3_aa: CASSISPYRGGGTEAFF

v_call: TRBV4-1
clone_size: -
d_call: -
j_call: TRBJ1-1
cdr3_nt: TGCGCCAGCAGCCTAGGTAGGGGCAGAATGAACACTGAAGCTTTCTTT
cdr3_aa: CASSLGRGRMNTEAFF

v_call: TRBV7-2
clone_size: -
d_call: -
j_call: TRBJ1-1
cdr3_nt: TGTGCCAGCAGCTTACCTCCGGGGTACACTGAAGCTTTCTTT
cdr3_aa: CASSLPPGYTEAFF

v_call: TRBV4-3
clone_size: -
d_call: -
j_call: TRBJ1-2
cdr3_nt: TGCGCCAGCAGCCAAGATTTTGGGGAAAACTATGGCTACACCTTC
cdr3_aa: CASSQDFGENYGYTF

v_call: TRBV23-1
clone_size: -
d_call: -
j_call: TRBJ2-5
cdr3_nt: TGCGCCAGCAGTCAAGACCGGACGGGGGAGACCCAGTACTTC
cdr3_aa: CASSQDRTGETQYF

v_call: TRBV10-3
clone_size: few
d_call: TRBD1
j_call: TRBJ1-1
cdr3_nt: TGTGCCATCAGTAACGATAAGGACAGGGGAAGAGCTTTCTTT
cdr3_aa: CAISNDKDRGRAFF

v_call: TRBV4-3
clone_size: -
d_call: -
j_call: TRBJ1-6
cdr3_nt: TGCGCCAGCAGCCAAGAATCCCCAATCTATAATTCACCCCTCCACTTT
cdr3_aa: CASSQESPIYNSPLHF

v_call: TRBV7-9
clone_size: -
d_call: -
j_call: TRBJ1-5
cdr3_nt: TGTGCCAGCAGCTTAGATGGGATCGGGGACACCCAGCATTTT
cdr3_aa: CASSLDGIGDTQHF

v_call: TRBV14
clone_size: -
d_call: -
j_call: TRBJ1-2
cdr3_nt: TGTGCCAGCAGCCGGACAGCCCCATATGGCTACACCTTC
cdr3_aa: CASSRTAPYGYTF

v_call: TRBV27
clone_size: once
d_call: -
j_call: TRBJ1-2
cdr3_nt: TGTGCCAGCAGTTTATCGCCCCAACGGACTACTAACTATGGCTACACCTTC
cdr3_aa: CASSLSPQRTTNYGYTF

v_call: TRBV7-2
clone_size: -
d_call: -
j_call: TRBJ1-5
cdr3_nt: TGTGCCAGCAGCTCCTACGGGGTCGAAAACCAGCCCCAGCATTTT
cdr3_aa: CASSSYGVENQPQHF

v_call: TRBV6-5
clone_size: -
d_call: TRBD1
j_call: TRBJ1-3
cdr3_nt: TGTGCCAGCAGTCGGACAGGCGGCGCTGGAAACACCATATATTTT
cdr3_aa: CASSRTGGAGNTIYF

v_call: TRBV7-2
clone_size: -
d_call: TRBD1
j_call: TRBJ2-7
cdr3_nt: TGTGCCAGCAGCTCTCGAACAGGGGTCGAGCAGTACTTC
cdr3_aa: CASSSRTGVEQYF

v_call: TRBV30
clone_size: -
d_call: TRBD2
j_call: TRBJ2-3
cdr3_nt: TGTGCCTGGAGTACTACTAGCGGCACAGATACGCAGTATTTT
cdr3_aa: CAWSTTSGTDTQYF

v_call: TRBV5-4
clone_size: -
d_call: -
j_call: TRBJ2-2
cdr3_nt: TGTGCCAGCCATAGGGGGGGAGAAGGCACCGGGGAGCTGTTTTTT
cdr3_aa: CASHRGGEGTGELFF

v_call: TRBV30
clone_size: once
d_call: -
j_call: TRBJ2-5
cdr3_nt: TGTGCCTGGACAACCGGGGCGTCCCAGTACTTC
cdr3_aa: CAWTTGASQYF

v_call: TRBV6-5
clone_size: -
d_call: -
j_call: TRBJ1-2
cdr3_nt: TGTGCCAGCAGTGTCTCCTCACAGGGAAACTATGGCTACACCTTC
cdr3_aa: CASSVSSQGNYGYTF

v_call: TRBV6-5
clone_size: -
d_call: -
j_call: TRBJ1-1
cdr3_nt: TGTGCCAGCAGTGAGCGATTGAACACTGAAGCTTTCTTT
cdr3_aa: CASSERLNTEAFF

v_call: TRBV2
clone_size: once
d_call: TRBD2
j_call: TRBJ2-3
cdr3_nt: TGTGCCAGCAGTGAGGATGGCGGGGGGGCGGATACGCAGTATTTT
cdr3_aa: CASSEDGGGADTQYF

v_call: TRBV29-1
clone_size: -
d_call: TRBD1
j_call: TRBJ1-2
cdr3_nt: TGCAGCGCTTCTGGGACAGGCTATGGCTACACCTTC
cdr3_aa: CSASGTGYGYTF

v_call: TRBV6-1
clone_size: -
d_call: TRBD2
j_call: TRBJ2-5
cdr3_nt: TGTGCCAGCAGCCGACTAGCTCAAGAGACCCAGTACTTC
cdr3_aa: CASSRLAQETQYF

v_call: TRBV7-2
clone_size: -
d_call: TRBD1
j_call: TRBJ2-2
cdr3_nt: TGTGCCAGCAGCCCGACAGGGAAATCCACCGGGGAGCTGTTTTTT
cdr3_aa: CASSPTGKSTGELFF

v_call: TRBV9
clone_size: once
d_call: -
j_call: TRBJ1-2
cdr3_nt: TGTGCCAGCAGCGTAGGTTTCGATCCGGGCTCTTATGGCTACACCTTC
cdr3_aa: CASSVGFDPGSYGYTF

v_call: TRBV19
clone_size: -
d_call: -
j_call: TRBJ1-2
cdr3_nt: TGTGCCAGTAGTATTGAGCTTGGCTATGGCTACACCTTC
cdr3_aa: CASSIELGYGYTF

v_call: TRBV5-8
clone_size: few
d_call: -
j_call: TRBJ2-5
cdr3_nt: TGTGCCAGCAGACTTGGAGGGGAGACCCAGTACTTC
cdr3_aa: CASRLGGETQYF